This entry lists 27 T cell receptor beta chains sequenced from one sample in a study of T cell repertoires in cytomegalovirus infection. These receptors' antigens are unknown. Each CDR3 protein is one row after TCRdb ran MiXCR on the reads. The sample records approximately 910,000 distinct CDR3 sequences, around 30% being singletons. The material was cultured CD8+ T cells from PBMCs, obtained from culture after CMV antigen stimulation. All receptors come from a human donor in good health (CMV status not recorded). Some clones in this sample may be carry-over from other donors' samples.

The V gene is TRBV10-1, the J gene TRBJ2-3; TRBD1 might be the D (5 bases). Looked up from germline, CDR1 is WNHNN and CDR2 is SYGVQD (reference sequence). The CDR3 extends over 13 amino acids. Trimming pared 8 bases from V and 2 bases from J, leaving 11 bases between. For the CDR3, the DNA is TGCGCCAGCGGAGACAGCGACACAGATACGCAGTATTTT. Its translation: CASGDSDTDTQYF.

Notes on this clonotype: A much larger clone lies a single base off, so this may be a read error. DNA of the CDR3: TGTGCCAGCACTCATACAGGGAACACTGAAGCTTTCTTT. This encodes CASTHTGNTEAFF. The V and J genes are TRBV7-9 and TRBJ1-1, with a weak D call TRBD1 (5 bases). The CDR3 has 13 amino acids. Germline values: CDR1 SEHNR, CDR2 FQNEAQ (reference sequence). The germline V and J ends were trimmed by 7 bases and 1 base, with 10 bases remaining between them.

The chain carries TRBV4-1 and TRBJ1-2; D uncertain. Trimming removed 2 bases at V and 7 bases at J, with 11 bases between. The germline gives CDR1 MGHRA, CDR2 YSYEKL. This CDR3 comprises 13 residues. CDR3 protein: CASSQRSGFGYTF. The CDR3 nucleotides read TGCGCCAGCAGCCAAAGGTCAGGATTTGGCTACACCTTC.

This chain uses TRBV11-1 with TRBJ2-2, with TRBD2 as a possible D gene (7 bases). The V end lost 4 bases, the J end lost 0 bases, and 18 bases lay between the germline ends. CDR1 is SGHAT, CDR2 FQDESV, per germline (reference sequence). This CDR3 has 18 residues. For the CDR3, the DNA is TGTGCCAGCAGCTCCATAGGGGGGGGGTTCGCGAACACCGGGGAGCTGTTTTTT. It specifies CASSSIGGGFANTGELFF.

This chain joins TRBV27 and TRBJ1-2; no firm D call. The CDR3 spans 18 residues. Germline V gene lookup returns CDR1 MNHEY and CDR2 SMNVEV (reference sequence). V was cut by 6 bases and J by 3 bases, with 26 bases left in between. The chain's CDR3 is CASRSKHKIPQHDYGYTF. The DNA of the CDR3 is TGTGCCAGCAGATCCAAACACAAGATCCCGCAGCACGACTATGGCTACACCTTC.

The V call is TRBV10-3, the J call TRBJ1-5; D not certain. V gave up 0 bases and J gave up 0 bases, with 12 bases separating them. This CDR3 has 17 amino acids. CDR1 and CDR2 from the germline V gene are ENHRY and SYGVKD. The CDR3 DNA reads TGTGCCATCAGTGAGTCGAGCGTGGAACCTAGCAATCAGCCCCAGCATTTT. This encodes CAISESSVEPSNQPQHF.

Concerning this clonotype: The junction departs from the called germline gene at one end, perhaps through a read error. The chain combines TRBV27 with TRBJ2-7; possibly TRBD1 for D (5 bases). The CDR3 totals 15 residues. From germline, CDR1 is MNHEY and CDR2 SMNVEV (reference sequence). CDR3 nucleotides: TGTACCAGCAGTTTAACGGCAGGGCTAGGGTACGAGCAGTACTTC. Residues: CTSSLTAGLGYEQYF.

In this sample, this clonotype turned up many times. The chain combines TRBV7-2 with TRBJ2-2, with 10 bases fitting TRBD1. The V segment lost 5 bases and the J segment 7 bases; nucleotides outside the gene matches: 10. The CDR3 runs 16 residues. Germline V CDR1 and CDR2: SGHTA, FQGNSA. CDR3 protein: CASSGWGQGWHGELFF. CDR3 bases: TGTGCCAGCAGCGGATGGGGACAGGGGTGGCACGGGGAGCTGTTTTTT. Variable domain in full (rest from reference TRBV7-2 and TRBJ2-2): GAGVSQSPSNKVTEKGKDVELRCDPISGHTALYWYRQSLGQGLEFLIYFQGNSAPDKSGLPSDRFSAERTGGSVSTLTIQRTQQEDSAVYLCASSGWGQGWHGELFFGEGSRLTVL.

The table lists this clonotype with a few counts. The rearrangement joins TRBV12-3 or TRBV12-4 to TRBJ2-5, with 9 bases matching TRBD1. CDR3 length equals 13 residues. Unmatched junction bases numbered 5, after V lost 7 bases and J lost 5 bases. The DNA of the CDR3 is TGTGCCAGCACCGGGACAGGGACGGAGACCCAGTACTTC. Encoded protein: CASTGTGTETQYF.

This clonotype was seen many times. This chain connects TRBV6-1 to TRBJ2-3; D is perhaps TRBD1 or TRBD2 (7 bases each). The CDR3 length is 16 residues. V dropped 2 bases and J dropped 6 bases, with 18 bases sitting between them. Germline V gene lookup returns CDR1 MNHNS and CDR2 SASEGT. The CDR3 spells CASSEPGRGRHDTQYF. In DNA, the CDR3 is TGTGCCAGCAGTGAACCTGGGAGGGGGCGGCATGATACGCAGTATTTT.

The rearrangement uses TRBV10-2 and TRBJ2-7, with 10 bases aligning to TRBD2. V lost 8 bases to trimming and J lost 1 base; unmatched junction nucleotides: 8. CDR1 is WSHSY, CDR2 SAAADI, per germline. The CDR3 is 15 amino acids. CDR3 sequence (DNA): TGCGCCAGCTTAAATAGCGGGGGGACTTCCTACGAGCAGTACTTC. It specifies CASLNSGGTSYEQYF.

The CDR3 region is CASTLGGYEQFF. In nucleotides, the CDR3 is TGTGCCAGCACCCTAGGGGGCTATGAGCAGTTCTTC. The V gene is TRBV7-9, the J gene TRBJ2-1; 7 positions match TRBD1. The CDR3 consists of 12 residues. Looked up from germline, CDR1 is SEHNR and CDR2 is FQNEAQ (reference sequence). With V trimmed by 7 bases and J by 8 bases, 5 bases remained unmatched. Full variable domain (rest looked up from reference TRBV7-9 and TRBJ2-1): DTGVSQNPRHKITKRGQNVTFRCDPISEHNRLYWYRQTLGQGPEFLTYFQNEAQLEKSRLLSDRFSAERPKGSFSTLEIQRTEQGDSAMYLCASTLGGYEQFFGPGTRLTVL.

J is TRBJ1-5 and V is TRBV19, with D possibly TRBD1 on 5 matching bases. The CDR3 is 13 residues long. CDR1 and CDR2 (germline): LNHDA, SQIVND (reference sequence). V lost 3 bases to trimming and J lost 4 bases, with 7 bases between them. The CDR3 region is CASSMGENQPQHF. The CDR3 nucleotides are TGTGCCAGTAGTATGGGGGAGAATCAGCCCCAGCATTTT.

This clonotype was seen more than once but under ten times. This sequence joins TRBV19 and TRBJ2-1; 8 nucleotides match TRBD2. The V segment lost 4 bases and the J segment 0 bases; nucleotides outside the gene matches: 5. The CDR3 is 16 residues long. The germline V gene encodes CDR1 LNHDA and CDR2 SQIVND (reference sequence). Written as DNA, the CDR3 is TGTGCCAGTAGTAGGAACGGGGGGGGCTCCTACAATGAGCAGTTCTTC. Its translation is CASSRNGGGSYNEQFF.

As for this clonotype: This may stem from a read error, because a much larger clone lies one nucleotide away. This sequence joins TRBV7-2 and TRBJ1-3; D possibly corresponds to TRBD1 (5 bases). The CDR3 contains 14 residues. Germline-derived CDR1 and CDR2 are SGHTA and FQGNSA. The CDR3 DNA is TGTGCCAGCAGCTTCGACAGCTCTGGAAACACCTTATATTTT. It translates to CASSFDSSGNTLYF. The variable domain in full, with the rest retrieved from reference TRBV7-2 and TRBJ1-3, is GAGVSQSPSNKVTEKGKDVELRCDPISGHTALYWYRQSLGQGLEFLIYFQGNSAPDKSGLPSDRFSAERTGGSVSTLTIQRTQQEDSAVYLCASSFDSSGNTLYFGEGSWLTVV.

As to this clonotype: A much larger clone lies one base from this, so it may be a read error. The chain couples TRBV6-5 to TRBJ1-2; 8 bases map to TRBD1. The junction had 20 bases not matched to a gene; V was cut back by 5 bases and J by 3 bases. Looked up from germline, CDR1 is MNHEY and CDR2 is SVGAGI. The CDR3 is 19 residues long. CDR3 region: CASSHPIRGPNPLDYGYTF. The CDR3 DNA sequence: TGTGCCAGCAGTCACCCAATCAGGGGGCCCAACCCCCTTGACTATGGCTACACCTTC.

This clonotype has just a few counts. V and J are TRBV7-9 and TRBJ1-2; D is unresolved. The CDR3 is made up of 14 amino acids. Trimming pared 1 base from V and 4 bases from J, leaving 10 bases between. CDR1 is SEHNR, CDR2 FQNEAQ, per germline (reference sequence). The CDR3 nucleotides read TGTGCCAGCAGCTTAGAAGGCGGGGTCTATGGCTACACCTTC. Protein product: CASSLEGGVYGYTF.

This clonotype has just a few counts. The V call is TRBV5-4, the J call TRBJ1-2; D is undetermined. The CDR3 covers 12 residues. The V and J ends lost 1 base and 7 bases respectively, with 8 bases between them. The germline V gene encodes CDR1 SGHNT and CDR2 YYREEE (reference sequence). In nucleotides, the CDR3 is TGTGCCAGCAGCTTGACAATGAGTGGCTACACCTTC. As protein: CASSLTMSGYTF.

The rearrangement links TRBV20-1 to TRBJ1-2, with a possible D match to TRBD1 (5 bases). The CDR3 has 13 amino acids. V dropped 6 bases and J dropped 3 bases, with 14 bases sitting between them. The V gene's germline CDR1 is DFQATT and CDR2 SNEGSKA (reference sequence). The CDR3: CSARVGDDYGYTF. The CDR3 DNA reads TGCAGTGCACGGGTAGGGGATGACTATGGCTACACCTTC.

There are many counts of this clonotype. CDR3 DNA sequence: TGTGCCAGCAGCCCCCGGGAGGGGCCGGCCAAAAACATTCAGTACTTC. It yields the protein CASSPREGPAKNIQYF. The chain employs TRBV7-9 and TRBJ2-4; TRBD2 matches 8 bases. The CDR3 runs to 16 residues. Trimming removed 5 bases from V and 1 base from J; junction bases left unmatched: 7. CDR1 SEHNR and CDR2 FQNEAQ come from the germline V gene (reference sequence).

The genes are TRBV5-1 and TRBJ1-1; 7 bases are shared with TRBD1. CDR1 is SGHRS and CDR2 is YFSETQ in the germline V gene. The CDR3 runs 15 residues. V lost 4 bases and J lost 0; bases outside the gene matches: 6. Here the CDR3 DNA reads TGCGCCAGCAGCCACGTGGGACAGCTGAACACTGAAGCTTTCTTT. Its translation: CASSHVGQLNTEAFF. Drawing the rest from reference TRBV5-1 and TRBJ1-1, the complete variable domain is KAGVTQTPRYLIKTRGQQVTLSCSPISGHRSVSWYQQTPGQGLQFLFEYFSETQRNKGNFPGRFSGRQFSNSRSEMNVSTLELGDSALYLCASSHVGQLNTEAFFGQGTRLTVV.

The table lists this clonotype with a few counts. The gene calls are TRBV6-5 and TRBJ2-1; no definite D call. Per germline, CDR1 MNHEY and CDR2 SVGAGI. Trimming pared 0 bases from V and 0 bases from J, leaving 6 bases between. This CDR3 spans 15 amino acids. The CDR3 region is CASSYSPVSYNEQFF. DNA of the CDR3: TGTGCCAGCAGTTACTCGCCAGTCTCCTACAATGAGCAGTTCTTC.

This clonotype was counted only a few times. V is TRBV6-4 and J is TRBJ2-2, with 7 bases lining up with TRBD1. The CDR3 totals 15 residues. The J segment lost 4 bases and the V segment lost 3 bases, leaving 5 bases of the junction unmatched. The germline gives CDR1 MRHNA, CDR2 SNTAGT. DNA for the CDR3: TGTGCCAGCAGTGATACGGCAGGGGGCACCGGGGAGCTGTTTTTT. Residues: CASSDTAGGTGELFF.

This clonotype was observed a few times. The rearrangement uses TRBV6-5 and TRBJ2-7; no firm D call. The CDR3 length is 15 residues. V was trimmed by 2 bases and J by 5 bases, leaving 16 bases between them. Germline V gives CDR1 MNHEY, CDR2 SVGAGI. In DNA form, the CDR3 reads TGTGCCAGCAGTTACGGGGATGAAAGGGTCGACGAGCAGTACTTC. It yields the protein CASSYGDERVDEQYF.

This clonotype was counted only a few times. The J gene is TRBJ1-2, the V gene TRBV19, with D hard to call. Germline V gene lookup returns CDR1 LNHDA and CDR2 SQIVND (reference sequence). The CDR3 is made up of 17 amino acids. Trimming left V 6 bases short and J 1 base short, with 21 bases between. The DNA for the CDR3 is TGTGCCAGTAGCTCCCCCAGGCGGGGTGAACTTAACTATGGCTACACCTTC. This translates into CASSSPRRGELNYGYTF.

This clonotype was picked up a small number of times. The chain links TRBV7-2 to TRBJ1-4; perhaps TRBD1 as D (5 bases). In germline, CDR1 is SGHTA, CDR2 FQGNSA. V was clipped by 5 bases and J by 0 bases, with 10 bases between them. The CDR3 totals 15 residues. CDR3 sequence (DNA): TGTGCCAGCAGCCCCACGACAGCAACTAATGAAAAACTGTTTTTT. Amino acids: CASSPTTATNEKLFF.

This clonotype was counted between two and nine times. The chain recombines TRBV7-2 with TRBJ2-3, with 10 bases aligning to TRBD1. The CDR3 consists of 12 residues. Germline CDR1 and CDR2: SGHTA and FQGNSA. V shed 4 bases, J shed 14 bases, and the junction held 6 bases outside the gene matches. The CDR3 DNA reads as TGTGCCAGCAGCTCCCGGGGACAGGGGCGGTATTTT. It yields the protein CASSSRGQGRYF.